This T cell receptor beta chain emerged from a study of regulatory T cells in long-lasting Graves disease. The time point here: persistent/refractory GD, antithyroid drugs over 5 years with positive TRAb. Following extraction of RNA from PBMCs, that RNA was used to make the TCR library. Through Arm-PCR of CDR3 regions and iRepertoire HTBI primers, TCR beta libraries were built. TCRdb re-called the multiplex PCR reads through MiXCR, storing one row per CDR3 protein. This sample has around 460,000 distinct CDR3 sequences, with less than 25% found just once. The CDR3 length is 14 residues. Trimming pared 6 bases from V and 1 base from J, leaving 13 bases between. CDR1 and CDR2 (germline): MDHEN, SYDVKM. This clonotype came up many times.

The material sequenced was peripheral blood mononuclear cells (PBMCs), taken when the disease was refractory, from a patient treated with antithyroid drugs. The clonotype was recovered from a female donor with Graves disease. This chain joins TRBV28 and TRBJ2-7, with no clear D. CDR3 loop: CASSDVVGSYEQYF. The CDR3 coding sequence is TGTGCCAGCAGCGATGTAGTGGGATCCTACGAGCAGTACTTC.